The next 12 T cell receptor beta chains were all read from a single sample in a study of T cells in Graves' hyperthyroidism and ophthalmopathy. TCR beta CDR3 region amplification was performed from RNA transcripts. First-round RT-PCR targeting the TCR CDR3 was performed with the HTBI primer set. TCRdb re-derived calls from the multiplex PCR reads in MiXCR, one entry per CDR3 protein. The profile shows around 580,000 distinct CDR3 sequences, around 45% of them singletons. Sequencing was performed on peripheral blood or thyroid tissue (not recorded which). Receptor source: a woman aged 18-35 years with Graves' hyperthyroidism.

The chain combines TRBV19 with TRBJ2-2; 7 positions match TRBD1. The ends lost 10 bases at V and 6 bases at J; junction bases unmatched: 11. Germline loops: CDR1 LNHDA, CDR2 SQIVND (reference sequence). This CDR3 has 14 residues. The CDR3 is CAKSEGTEPGELFF. Written as DNA, the CDR3 is TGTGCCAAGAGCGAAGGGACAGAGCCCGGGGAGCTGTTTTTT.

In regard to this clonotype: A much larger clone differs by one base, so this may be a read error. V is TRBV9 and J is TRBJ1-2; 9 nucleotides agree with TRBD1. Germline-derived CDR1 and CDR2 are SGDLS and YYNGEE. The CDR3 sequence is 16 residues long. V gave up 4 bases and J gave up 4 bases; unmatched junction bases: 11. Written as DNA, the CDR3 is TGTGCCAGCAGCTTGGGACAGGGACATCATGCCTATGGCTACACCTTC. It is translated as CASSLGQGHHAYGYTF. Drawing the rest from reference TRBV9 and TRBJ1-2, the complete variable domain is DSGVTQTPKHLITATGQRVTLRCSPRSGDLSVYWYQQSLDQGLQFLIQYYNGEERAKGNILERFSAQQFPDLHSELNLSSLELGDSALYFCASSLGQGHHAYGYTFGSGTRLTVV.

This clonotype came up many times. The chain links TRBV7-8 to TRBJ2-7; TRBD1 aligns across 9 bases. Germline values: CDR1 SGHVS, CDR2 FQNEAQ. The CDR3 covers 15 residues. V lost 5 bases, J lost 4 bases, and 9 bases stayed unmatched. CDR3 sequence (DNA): TGTGCCAGCAGCCCACAGGGGGCCGGGGGTTACGAGCAGTACTTC. Residues: CASSPQGAGGYEQYF.

The chain couples TRBV20-1 to TRBJ2-7; D is ambiguous. The CDR3 length is 15 residues. CDR1 and CDR2 (germline): DFQATT, SNEGSKA (reference sequence). Trimming removed 0 bases from V and 0 bases from J, with 12 bases in between. CDR3 sequence: CSARDSSSVSYEQYF. DNA of the CDR3: TGCAGTGCTAGAGATTCATCAAGCGTCTCCTACGAGCAGTACTTC.

The chain carries TRBV7-9 and TRBJ1-3; TRBD1 matches at 11 bases. The CDR3 totals 19 residues. CDR1 SEHNR and CDR2 FQNEAQ come from the germline V gene (reference sequence). V lost 0 bases and J lost 0; bases outside the gene matches: 7. The CDR3 protein is CASSLAKRTGGPSGNTIYF. CDR3 DNA sequence: TGTGCCAGCAGCTTAGCGAAACGGACAGGGGGCCCCTCTGGAAACACCATATATTTT.

The gene calls are TRBV27 and TRBJ2-5, with D hard to call. The CDR3 has 13 residues. Trimming shortened V by 3 bases and J by 1 base, and 6 bases separated the two germline ends. Germline V gene sequence: CDR1 MNHEY, CDR2 SMNVEV (reference sequence). The CDR3 sequence is CASSFSPQETQYF. As DNA, the CDR3 is TGTGCCAGCAGTTTTAGCCCCCAAGAGACCCAGTACTTC.

The chain has TRBV20-1 and TRBJ1-2; 8 nucleotides line up with TRBD1. This CDR3 spans 17 amino acids. Germline CDR1 reads DFQATT; CDR2 reads SNEGSKA (reference sequence). J lost 4 bases, V lost 6 bases, and 19 bases had no gene match. For the CDR3, the DNA is TGCAGTGCCAGCAGCTTAATGTCAGGAGACAGGGGCTATGGCTACACCTTC. Translating it yields CSASSLMSGDRGYGYTF.

This clonotype has ten or more counts. V gene TRBV12-3 or TRBV12-4 combines with J gene TRBJ1-5, with TRBD1 matching 9 bases. The CDR3 is 17 residues long. V was clipped by 1 base and J by 6 bases; unmatched bases: 10. The CDR3 bases are TGTGCCAGCAGTTTAGAGTCGGACAGGGGATTTGGTCAGCCCCAGCATTTT. It specifies CASSLESDRGFGQPQHF.

In this sample, this clonotype turned up many times. Here the CDR3 reads CASSADRDTEAFF. CDR3 nucleotides: TGCGCCAGCAGTGCTGATCGGGACACTGAAGCTTTCTTT. The V and J genes are TRBV5-1 and TRBJ1-1; D unclear. Trimming stripped 5 bases from V and 3 bases from J, with 11 bases between. CDR3 size: 13 residues. In germline, CDR1 is SGHRS, CDR2 YFSETQ.

This clonotype was seen once. This chain joins TRBV7-9 and TRBJ2-1, with 10 nucleotides matching TRBD2. CDR3 length equals 15 residues. The V segment lost 5 bases and the J segment 3 bases; nucleotides outside the gene matches: 4. Germline V gene lookup returns CDR1 SEHNR and CDR2 FQNEAQ (reference sequence). CDR3 protein: CASSTRTSGYNEQFF. The CDR3 DNA reads TGTGCCAGCAGCACCCGGACTAGCGGCTACAATGAGCAGTTCTTC.

The V call is TRBV12-3 or TRBV12-4, the J call TRBJ1-3; 8 nucleotides match TRBD1. The CDR3 consists of 14 residues. J was trimmed by 6 bases and V by 3 bases; bases with no gene match: 4. The CDR3 region is CASSFSGGPNTIYF. CDR3 coding DNA: TGTGCCAGCAGTTTTTCAGGGGGCCCAAACACCATATATTTT.

On this clonotype itself: The junction departs from the called germline gene at one end, perhaps through a read error. The chain carries TRBV7-7 and TRBJ1-4; tentative D call: TRBD1 (5 bases). Per the germline V gene, CDR1 is SSHAT and CDR2 is FNYEAQ (reference sequence). The CDR3 contains 15 residues. The CDR3 sequence is CASSLAGREYEKLFF. Written as DNA, the CDR3 is TGTGCTAGCAGCTTAGCGGGCAGGGAGTATGAAAAACTGTTTTTT.